These 16 T cell receptor beta chains share one sample of origin, sequenced in a study of cytomegalovirus exposure and HLA in healthy donors. PCR employed 60 Vbeta and 13 Jbeta primers. Assay: immunoSEQ multiplex PCR; the TCRdb copy retains only in-frame clones and omits some. The data show 200,000 or so clones, roughly four fifths seen once. Sequences were obtained from PBMCs. These receptors originate from a young woman in good health and CMV-seropositive.

V usage is TRBV5-1 and J usage is TRBJ2-3, with D tentatively TRBD2 (5 bases). V lost 5 bases and J lost 6, with 19 bases in between. Germline V gene sequence: CDR1 SGHRS, CDR2 YFSETQ. There are 15 residues in the CDR3. Written as DNA, the CDR3 is TGCGCCAGCAGACGGGGATTGGGTGGGTCGGATACGCAGTATTTT. It encodes CASRRGLGGSDTQYF.

This sequence joins TRBV6-5 and TRBJ2-1; D perhaps matches TRBD1 (6 bases). The ends were cut back, 3 bases at V and 7 bases at J, with 16 bases in the middle. The CDR3 is made up of 15 amino acids. Germline V gene data show CDR1 as MNHEY and CDR2 as SVGAGI. The CDR3: CASSYRGQPGNEQFF. CDR3 in DNA: TGTGCCAGCAGTTATCGCGGACAGCCGGGGAATGAGCAGTTCTTC.

The genes are TRBV6-1 and TRBJ1-2; D unresolved. CDR3 size: 13 residues. Germline lookup yields CDR1 MNHNS and CDR2 SASEGT. V lost 1 base and J lost 4, with 7 bases in between. In DNA, the CDR3 is TGTGCCAGCAGTGAAGGCGGCAGCTATGGCTACACCTTC. As protein: CASSEGGSYGYTF.

The chain combines TRBV7-7 with TRBJ2-1; perhaps TRBD2 as D (7 bases). V lost 8 bases to trimming and J lost 1 base, with 24 bases between them. Per germline, CDR1 SSHAT and CDR2 FNYEAQ (reference sequence). The CDR3 is 18 residues long. CDR3 DNA sequence: TGTGCCAGCCGGGGCGGGAGCCAGGGAGGGGGATCCTACAATGAGCAGTTCTTC. Protein sequence: CASRGGSQGGGSYNEQFF.

This clone showed up just a few times. The chain combines TRBV2 with TRBJ1-1; a possible D gene is TRBD1 (5 bases). CDR3 length equals 15 residues. Trimming shortened V by 4 bases and J by 5 bases, and 17 bases separated the two germline ends. CDR1 SNHLY and CDR2 FYNNEI come from the germline V gene. The CDR3 protein is CASSGGRREGTEAFF. The CDR3 DNA sequence: TGTGCCAGCAGTGGAGGCCGCAGGGAGGGGACTGAAGCTTTCTTT.

The rearrangement uses TRBV4-3 and TRBJ2-1, with TRBD2 identical over 9 bases. V shed 2 bases and J 9 bases; nucleotides not matched to a gene: 8. Germline lookup yields CDR1 LGHNA and CDR2 YSLEER. The CDR3 is 15 amino acids. The CDR3: CASSQSPFSGGEQFF. CDR3 in DNA: TGCGCCAGCAGCCAAAGCCCCTTTAGCGGGGGTGAGCAGTTCTTC.

This chain links TRBV5-1 with TRBJ2-5, with D unresolved. Germline V CDR1 and CDR2: SGHRS, YFSETQ. V lost 3 bases and J 4 bases, leaving 10 bases between the germline ends. This CDR3 has 13 residues. CDR3 sequence reads: CASSSTSPETQYF. CDR3 sequence (DNA): TGCGCCAGCAGCTCCACATCCCCAGAGACCCAGTACTTC.

The rearrangement uses TRBV5-1 and TRBJ2-3, with 12 bases lining up with TRBD2. Trimming removed 1 base from V and 4 bases from J; junction bases left unmatched: 4. The CDR3 runs 16 residues. Germline V gene sequence: CDR1 SGHRS, CDR2 YFSETQ. The CDR3 region is CASSLSSGGAADTQYF. CDR3 DNA sequence: TGCGCCAGCAGCTTGTCTAGCGGGGGGGCGGCAGATACGCAGTATTTT.

V usage is TRBV6-6 and J usage is TRBJ2-7; 8 bases line up with TRBD2. The V and J ends lost 8 bases and 0 bases, in that order; junction bases with no gene match: 9. The length of the CDR3 is 15 residues. Germline V CDR1 and CDR2: MNHNY, SVGAGI (reference sequence). The CDR3 DNA sequence: TGTGCCAGCCATCAAACGGGAGGGATCTCCTACGAGCAGTACTTC. Its protein product is CASHQTGGISYEQYF.

The gene calls are TRBV30 and TRBJ1-4, with TRBD1 identical over 9 bases. CDR1 and CDR2 from the germline V gene are GTSNPN and SVGIG (reference sequence). J gave up 6 bases and V 1 base, and 6 bases lay outside the gene matches. This CDR3 has 15 amino acids. CDR3 coding DNA: TGTGCCTGGAGTGCCCATACAGGGGGCCATGAAAAACTGTTTTTT. This codes for CAWSAHTGGHEKLFF.

V gene TRBV11-2 combines with J gene TRBJ1-2; D remains ambiguous. The CDR3 loop spans 16 amino acids. V gave up 1 base and J gave up 0 bases, with 12 bases separating them. The V gene's germline CDR1 is SGHAT and CDR2 FQNNGV. This chain's CDR3 is CASSLVRGLANYGYTF. The CDR3 DNA sequence: TGTGCCAGCAGCTTAGTACGAGGCTTAGCTAACTATGGCTACACCTTC.

The chain has TRBV15 and TRBJ2-7; D perhaps matches TRBD1 (5 bases). V lost 0 bases and J lost 5, with 14 bases in between. CDR1 is LNHNV, CDR2 YYDKDF, per germline (reference sequence). This CDR3 has 15 residues. This CDR3 reads CATSRDRGHADEQYF. The CDR3, as DNA: TGTGCCACCAGCAGAGATCGAGGACACGCCGACGAGCAGTACTTC.

V gene TRBV14 combines with J gene TRBJ2-7; tentative D call: TRBD1 (6 bases). With 4 bases removed from V and 6 bases from J, the gap between germline ends came to 19 bases. CDR3 size: 15 residues. Germline values: CDR1 SGHDN, CDR2 FVKESK. The CDR3 DNA reads TGTGCCAGCAGCCCCAACGACAGGCTGCGTCTCGAGCAGTACTTC. Protein product: CASSPNDRLRLEQYF.

The genes are TRBV5-1 and TRBJ1-3; D may be TRBD1 (5 bases). Germline loops: CDR1 SGHRS, CDR2 YFSETQ. V was shortened by 0 bases and J by 0 bases, with 22 bases between the two germline ends. There are 20 residues in the CDR3. The CDR3 region has the DNA TGCGCCAGCAGCTTGGCCGCGGGACCGTCTTTATTGAGCTCTGGAAACACCATATATTTT. Its translation: CASSLAAGPSLLSSGNTIYF.

V is TRBV6-1 and J is TRBJ2-7; TRBD1 matches 7 bases. Looked up from germline, CDR1 is MNHNS and CDR2 is SASEGT. The CDR3 runs 12 residues. J was trimmed by 12 bases and V by 5 bases; bases with no gene match: 10. DNA of the CDR3: TGTGCCAGCAGTCTGGCTAGGGGGCAGTGGTACTTC. Its translation: CASSLARGQWYF.

Only a few counts were recorded for this clone. The chain links TRBV29-1 to TRBJ1-2; perhaps TRBD1 as D (6 bases). The CDR3 is 12 amino acids. The V gene lost 6 bases and the J gene lost 4 bases, with 12 bases spanning the gap. CDR1 is SQVTM and CDR2 is ANQGSEA in the germline V gene. CDR3 in amino acids: CSVSTGTYGYTF. CDR3 in DNA: TGCAGCGTCTCTACAGGGACCTATGGCTACACCTTC.